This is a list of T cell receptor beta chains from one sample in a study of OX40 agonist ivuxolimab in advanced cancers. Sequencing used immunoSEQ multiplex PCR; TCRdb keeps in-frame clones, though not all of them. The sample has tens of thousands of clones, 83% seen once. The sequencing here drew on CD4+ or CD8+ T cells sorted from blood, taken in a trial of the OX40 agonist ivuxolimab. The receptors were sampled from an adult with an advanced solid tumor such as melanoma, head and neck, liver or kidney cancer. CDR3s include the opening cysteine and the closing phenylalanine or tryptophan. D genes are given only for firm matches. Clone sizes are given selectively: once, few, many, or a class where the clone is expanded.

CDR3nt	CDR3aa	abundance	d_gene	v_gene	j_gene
TGTGCCAGCACCCCGGGACTAACGGAAGAGCAGTACTTC	CASTPGLTEEQYF	few	TRBD2	TRBV6-5	TRBJ2-7
TGTGCCAGCTTATATCAAGAGACCCAGTACTTC	CASLYQETQYF	few	-	TRBV2	TRBJ2-5
TGTGCCAGCAGCTTAATGGGGTCTAGTACAGATACGCAGTATTTT	CASSLMGSSTDTQYF	-	-	TRBV7-2	TRBJ2-3
TGTGCCAGTACCATCGGAGGGGGGGCTGGGAATGAGCAGTTCTTC	CASTIGGGAGNEQFF	once	-	TRBV19	TRBJ2-1
TGCGCCAGCAGCTTCCTCGGCGGGCCGTCCTACGAGCAGTACTTC	CASSFLGGPSYEQYF	-	-	TRBV5-1	TRBJ2-7
TGCGCCAGCAGCTTGGGGCCAGGGGAGCAGCCCCAGCATTTT	CASSLGPGEQPQHF	once	-	TRBV5-1	TRBJ1-5
TGTGCCAGCAGCTCAACAGGGTCCTATGGCTACACCTTC	CASSSTGSYGYTF	-	-	TRBV11-2	TRBJ1-2
TGTGCCAGCAGTTACGGCTACGAGCAGTACTTC	CASSYGYEQYF	-	-	TRBV2	TRBJ2-7
TGTGCCAGCAGCTTGACGGGACGCATCTACGAGCAGTACTTC	CASSLTGRIYEQYF	-	-	TRBV5-4	TRBJ2-7
TGTGCCAGCAGCTTACCTCGGGAGGCCCTCCACTTT	CASSLPREALHF	-	-	TRBV7-7	TRBJ1-6
TGTGCCAGCAGCGGAGGACTAGCCCTTACGCAGTATTTT	CASSGGLALTQYF	-	TRBD2	TRBV5-4	TRBJ2-3
TGTGCCAGCAGCTCCCGAACAGGGGGCCAGGACGAGCAGTACTTC	CASSSRTGGQDEQYF	-	TRBD1	TRBV7-2	TRBJ2-7
TGTGCCAGCATTCTGGACAGGGGGCATACCGGGGAGCTGTTTTTT	CASILDRGHTGELFF	few	TRBD1	TRBV6-1	TRBJ2-2